This is a list of T cell receptor beta chains from one sample in a study of beta chain features in type 1 diabetes. This table comes from immunoSEQ multiplex PCR, and its TCRdb copy is limited to in-frame clones, with some not included. The sample has 500,000 to 850,000 clones, over 13% seen once. The sequenced sample was naive CD4+ T cells from blood. Every receptor here comes from a man aged 18 to 30 with type 1 diabetes. CDR3s include the opening cysteine and the closing phenylalanine or tryptophan. A D gene is named only where the DNA matches it firmly. Where a row states a size, it is once, few, many or the class of an expanded clone; other rows omit it.

V gene: TRBV6-5
CDR3 length: 15
J gene: TRBJ1-1
D gene: NA
clone size: NA
CDR3 protein: CASSYRPVMNTEAFF
CDR3 DNA: TGTGCCAGCAGTTACCGACCGGTCATGAACACTGAAGCTTTCTTT

V gene: TRBV14
CDR3 length: 15
J gene: TRBJ2-1
D gene: NA
clone size: NA
CDR3 protein: CASSPGLSSYNEQFF
CDR3 DNA: TGTGCCAGCAGCCCCGGATTAAGCTCCTACAATGAGCAGTTCTTC

V gene: TRBV25-1
CDR3 length: 16
J gene: TRBJ2-1
D gene: TRBD2
clone size: NA
CDR3 protein: CASQPSYSGRWNEQFF
CDR3 DNA: TGTGCCAGCCAACCCTCCTATAGCGGGAGATGGAATGAGCAGTTCTTC

V gene: TRBV6-5
CDR3 length: 14
J gene: TRBJ2-3
D gene: NA
clone size: NA
CDR3 protein: CASSLAGTTDTQYF
CDR3 DNA: TGTGCCAGCAGTTTGGCGGGGACCACAGATACGCAGTATTTT

V gene: TRBV4-2
CDR3 length: 16
J gene: TRBJ2-3
D gene: NA
clone size: few
CDR3 protein: CASSQGGDRPTDTQYF
CDR3 DNA: TGTGCCAGCAGCCAAGGAGGTGACAGGCCCACAGATACGCAGTATTTT

V gene: TRBV11-1
CDR3 length: 15
J gene: TRBJ2-1
D gene: NA
clone size: few
CDR3 protein: CASSLGGVSVNEQFF
CDR3 DNA: TGTGCCAGCAGCTTAGGAGGGGTTTCTGTCAATGAGCAGTTCTTC

V gene: TRBV6-5
CDR3 length: 14
J gene: TRBJ1-1
D gene: NA
clone size: few
CDR3 protein: CASSYSVGLTEAFF
CDR3 DNA: TGTGCCAGCAGTTACTCTGTCGGGTTAACTGAAGCTTTCTTT

V gene: TRBV5-1
CDR3 length: 15
J gene: TRBJ2-1
D gene: TRBD2
clone size: NA
CDR3 protein: CASSLSSGRHNEQFF
CDR3 DNA: TGCGCCAGCAGCTTGAGTAGCGGGAGGCACAATGAGCAGTTCTTC

V gene: TRBV6-6
CDR3 length: 15
J gene: TRBJ1-6
D gene: NA
clone size: NA
CDR3 protein: CASRTRPGGNSPLHF
CDR3 DNA: TGTGCCAGCAGGACCAGACCGGGGGGGAATTCACCCCTCCACTTT

V gene: TRBV29-1
CDR3 length: 16
J gene: TRBJ2-5
D gene: TRBD1
clone size: few
CDR3 protein: CSCTMDRRQYQATQYF
CDR3 DNA: TGCAGCTGCACCATGGACAGGCGGCAGTACCAAGCGACCCAGTACTTC

V gene: TRBV7-2
CDR3 length: 13
J gene: TRBJ1-5
D gene: NA
clone size: few
CDR3 protein: CASSLDREQPQHF
CDR3 DNA: TGTGCCAGCAGCTTAGACAGGGAGCAGCCCCAGCATTTT

V gene: TRBV5-6
CDR3 length: 15
J gene: TRBJ2-7
D gene: TRBD2
clone size: NA
CDR3 protein: CASSQRLAGDYEQYF
CDR3 DNA: TGTGCCAGCAGCCAACGACTAGCGGGGGACTACGAGCAGTACTTC

V gene: TRBV5-6
CDR3 length: 15
J gene: TRBJ1-5
D gene: NA
clone size: few
CDR3 protein: CASSPGPGLNQPQHF
CDR3 DNA: TGTGCCAGCAGCCCGGGCCCAGGGCTCAATCAGCCCCAGCATTTT

V gene: TRBV28
CDR3 length: 13
J gene: TRBJ2-5
D gene: NA
clone size: NA
CDR3 protein: CASSLPARETQYF
CDR3 DNA: TGTGCCAGCAGTTTGCCAGCGCGAGAGACCCAGTACTTC